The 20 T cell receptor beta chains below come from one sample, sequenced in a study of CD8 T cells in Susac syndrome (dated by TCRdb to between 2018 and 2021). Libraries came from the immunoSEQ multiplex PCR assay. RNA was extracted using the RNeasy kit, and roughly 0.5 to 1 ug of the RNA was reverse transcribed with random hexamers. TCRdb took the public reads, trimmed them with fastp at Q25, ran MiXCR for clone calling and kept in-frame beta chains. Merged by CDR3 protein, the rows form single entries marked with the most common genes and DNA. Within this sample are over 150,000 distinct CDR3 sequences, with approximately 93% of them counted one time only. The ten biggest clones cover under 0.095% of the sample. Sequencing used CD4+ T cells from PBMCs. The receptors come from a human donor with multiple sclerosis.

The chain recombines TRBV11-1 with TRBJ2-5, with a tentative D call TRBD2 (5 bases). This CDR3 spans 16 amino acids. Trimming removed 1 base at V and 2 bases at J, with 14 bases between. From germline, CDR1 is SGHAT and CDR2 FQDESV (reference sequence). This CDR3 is CASSLGSTTTQETQYF. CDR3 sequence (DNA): TGTGCCAGCAGCTTAGGTTCGACTACCACTCAAGAGACCCAGTACTTC.

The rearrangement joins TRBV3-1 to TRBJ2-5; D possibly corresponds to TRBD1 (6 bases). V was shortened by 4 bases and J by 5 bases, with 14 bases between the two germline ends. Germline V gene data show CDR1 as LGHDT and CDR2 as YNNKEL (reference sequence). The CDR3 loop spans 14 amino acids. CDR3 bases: TGTGCCAGCAGCCGCCGGTCCAGGGGTGAGACCCAGTACTTC. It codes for CASSRRSRGETQYF.

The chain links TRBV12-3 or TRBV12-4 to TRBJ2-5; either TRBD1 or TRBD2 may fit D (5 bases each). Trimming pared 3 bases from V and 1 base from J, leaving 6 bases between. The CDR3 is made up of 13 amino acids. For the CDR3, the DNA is TGTGCCAGCAGTTTCGGGACCCAAGAGACCCAGTACTTC. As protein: CASSFGTQETQYF.

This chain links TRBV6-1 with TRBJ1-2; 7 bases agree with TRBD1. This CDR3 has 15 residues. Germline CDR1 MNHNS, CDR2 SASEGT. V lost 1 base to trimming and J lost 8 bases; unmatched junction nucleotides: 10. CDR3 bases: TGTGCCAGCAGTGAAGGGGGACAGAGGCAGAGCGGCTACACCTTC. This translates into CASSEGGQRQSGYTF.

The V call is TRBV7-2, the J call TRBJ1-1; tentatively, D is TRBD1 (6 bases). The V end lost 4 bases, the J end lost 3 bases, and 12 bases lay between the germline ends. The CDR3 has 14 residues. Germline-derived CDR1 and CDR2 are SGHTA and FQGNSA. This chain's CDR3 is CASSSPWTDTEAFF. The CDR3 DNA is TGTGCCAGCAGCTCACCCTGGACAGACACTGAAGCTTTCTTT.

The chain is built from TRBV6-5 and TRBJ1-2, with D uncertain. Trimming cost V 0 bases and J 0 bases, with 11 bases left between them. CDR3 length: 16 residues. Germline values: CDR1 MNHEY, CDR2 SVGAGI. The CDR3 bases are TGTGCCAGCAGTTACTCTTATTTGGTTACTAACTATGGCTACACCTTC. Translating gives CASSYSYLVTNYGYTF.

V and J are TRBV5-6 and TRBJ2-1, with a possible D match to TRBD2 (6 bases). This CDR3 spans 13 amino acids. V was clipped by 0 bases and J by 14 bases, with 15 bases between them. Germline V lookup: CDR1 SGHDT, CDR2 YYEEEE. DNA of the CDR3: TGTGCCAGCAGCTTGGCCCTGGGGGGAGCAAAGTTCTTC. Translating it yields CASSLALGGAKFF. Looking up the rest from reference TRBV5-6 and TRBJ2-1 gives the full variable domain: DAGVTQSPTHLIKTRGQQVTLRCSPKSGHDTVSWYQQALGQGPQFIFQYYEEEERQRGNFPDRFSGHQFPNYSSELNVNALLLGDSALYLCASSLALGGAKFFGPGTRLTVL.

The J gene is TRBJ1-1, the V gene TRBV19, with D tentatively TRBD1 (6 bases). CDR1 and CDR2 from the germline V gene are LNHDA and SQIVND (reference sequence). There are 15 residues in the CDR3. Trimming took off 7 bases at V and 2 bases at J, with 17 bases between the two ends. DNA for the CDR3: TGTGCCAGTATTGACAGGTTCTCATACAACACTGAAGCTTTCTTT. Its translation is CASIDRFSYNTEAFF.

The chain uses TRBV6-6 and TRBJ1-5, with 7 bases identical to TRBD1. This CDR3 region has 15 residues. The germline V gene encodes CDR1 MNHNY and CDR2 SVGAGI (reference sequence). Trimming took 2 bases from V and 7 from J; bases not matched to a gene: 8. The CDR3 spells CASSYGQEGGQPQHF. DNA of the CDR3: TGTGCCAGCAGTTACGGACAGGAGGGGGGCCAGCCCCAGCATTTT.

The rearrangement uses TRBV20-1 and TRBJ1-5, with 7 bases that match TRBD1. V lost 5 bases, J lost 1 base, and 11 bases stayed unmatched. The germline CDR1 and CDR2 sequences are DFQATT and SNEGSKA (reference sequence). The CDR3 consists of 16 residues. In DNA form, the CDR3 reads TGCAGTGCTGGAACCGTTGCGGGACAGAGCAATCAGCCCCAGCATTTT. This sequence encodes CSAGTVAGQSNQPQHF.

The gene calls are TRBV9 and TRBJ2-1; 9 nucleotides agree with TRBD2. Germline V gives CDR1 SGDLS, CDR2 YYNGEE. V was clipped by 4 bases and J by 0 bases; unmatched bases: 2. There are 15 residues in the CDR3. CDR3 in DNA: TGTGCCAGCAGCCCTAGCGGGGACTCCTACAATGAGCAGTTCTTC. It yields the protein CASSPSGDSYNEQFF.

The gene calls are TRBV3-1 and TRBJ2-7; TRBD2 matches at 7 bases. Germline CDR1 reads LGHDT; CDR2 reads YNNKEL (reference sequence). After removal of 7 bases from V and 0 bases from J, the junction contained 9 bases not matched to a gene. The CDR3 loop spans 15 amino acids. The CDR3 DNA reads TGTGCCAGCACCCCAGCCGGGGGGAGCTCCTACGAGCAGTACTTC. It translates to CASTPAGGSSYEQYF.

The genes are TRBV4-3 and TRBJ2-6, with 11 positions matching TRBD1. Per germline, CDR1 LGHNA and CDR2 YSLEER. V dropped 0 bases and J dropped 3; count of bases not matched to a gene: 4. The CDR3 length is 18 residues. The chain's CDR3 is CASSQEGQGANGANVLTF. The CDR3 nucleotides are TGCGCCAGCAGCCAAGAAGGACAGGGGGCTAATGGGGCCAACGTCCTGACTTTC.

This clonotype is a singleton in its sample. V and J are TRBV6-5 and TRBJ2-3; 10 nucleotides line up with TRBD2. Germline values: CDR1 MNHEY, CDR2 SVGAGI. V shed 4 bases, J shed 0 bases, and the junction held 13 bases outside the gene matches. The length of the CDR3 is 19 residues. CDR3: CASSSRGAGLAASTDTQYF. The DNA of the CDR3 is TGTGCCAGCAGTTCCCGAGGGGCCGGACTAGCGGCTAGCACAGATACGCAGTATTTT.

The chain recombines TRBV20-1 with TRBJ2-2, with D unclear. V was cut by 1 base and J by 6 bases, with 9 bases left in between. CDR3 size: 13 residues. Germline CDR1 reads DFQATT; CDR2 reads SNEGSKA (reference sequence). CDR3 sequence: CSARVVAAGELFF. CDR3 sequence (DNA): TGCAGTGCTAGAGTGGTGGCGGCCGGGGAGCTGTTTTTT.

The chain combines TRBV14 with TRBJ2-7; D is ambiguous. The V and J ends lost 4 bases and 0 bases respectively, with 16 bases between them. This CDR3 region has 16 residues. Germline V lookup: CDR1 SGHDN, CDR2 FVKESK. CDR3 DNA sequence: TGTGCCAGCAGCCGATGGACGGAGCCCCGCTCCTACGAGCAGTACTTC. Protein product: CASSRWTEPRSYEQYF.

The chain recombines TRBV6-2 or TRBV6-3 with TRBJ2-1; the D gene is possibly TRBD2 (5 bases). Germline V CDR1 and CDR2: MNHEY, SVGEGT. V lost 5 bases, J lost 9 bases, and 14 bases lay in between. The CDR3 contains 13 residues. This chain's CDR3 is CASSPLGFGEQFF. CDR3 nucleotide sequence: TGTGCCAGCAGTCCACTAGGGTTTGGTGAGCAGTTCTTC.

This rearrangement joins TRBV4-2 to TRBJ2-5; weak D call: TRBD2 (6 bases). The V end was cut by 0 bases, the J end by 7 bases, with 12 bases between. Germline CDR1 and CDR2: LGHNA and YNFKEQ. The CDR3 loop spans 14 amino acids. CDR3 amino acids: CASSQDLTSGTQYF. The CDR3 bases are TGTGCCAGCAGCCAAGATTTGACTAGTGGGACCCAGTACTTC.

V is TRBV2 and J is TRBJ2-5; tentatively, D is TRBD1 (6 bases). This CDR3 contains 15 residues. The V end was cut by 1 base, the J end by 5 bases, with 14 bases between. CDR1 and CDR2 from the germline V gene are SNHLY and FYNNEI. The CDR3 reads CASSEGWGQEETQYF. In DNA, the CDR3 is TGTGCCAGCAGTGAAGGTTGGGGGCAGGAGGAGACCCAGTACTTC.

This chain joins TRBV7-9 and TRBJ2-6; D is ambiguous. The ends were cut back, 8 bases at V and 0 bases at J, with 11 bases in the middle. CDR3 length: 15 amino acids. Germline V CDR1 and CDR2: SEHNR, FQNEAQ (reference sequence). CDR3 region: CASQSPGSGANVLTF. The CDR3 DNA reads TGTGCCAGCCAATCGCCGGGCTCTGGGGCCAACGTCCTGACTTTC.